This TCR beta chain is drawn from a study of CD8 T cells in Susac syndrome (dated by TCRdb to 2018 to 2020). Looking at the study overall: The study used repertoire sequencing to test whether antigen drove CD8+ T cell activation and differentiation in Susac syndrome. The research as a whole found: The number of individuals in the TCR sequencing and HLA analysis was recognized as being relatively small.

Turning to this clonotype: It lacks a known antigen. No qualities accompany the bases; no much larger clone lies one base away.

Peripheral blood CD8+ and CD4+ T cells from healthy donors, Susac syndrome patients and multiple sclerosis patients were profiled using high-throughput TCR beta sequencing. Treatment-naive patients with stable or active relapsing-remitting disease fulfilling revised McDonald criteria were used as multiple sclerosis controls. Bulk CD8+ and CD4+ T cells were purified by magnetic negative isolation, whereas CD8+ TEMRA cells were enriched by FACS. Blood was drawn into EDTA tubes, processed within 24 hours, and PBMCs were isolated by density gradient centrifugation. PBMCs destined for TCR sequencing were cryopreserved in liquid nitrogen and later thawed in a 37 °C water bath. The sorted or isolated CD4+, CD8+ and CD8+ TEMRA cells reached a purity of at least 90%. RNA was extracted with the RNeasy kit and roughly 0.5 to 1 ug was reverse transcribed using random hexamers. TCR beta CDR3 regions were amplified with the immunoSEQ multiplex PCR assay covering 54 Vbeta and 13 Jbeta segments. To correct PCR amplification bias, a synthetic template baseline was used for both primer optimization and computational correction. From the authors' description of their analysis: Reads were annotated to V, D and J genes according to IMGT and were analyzed with immunoSEQ Analyzer, with only productive sequences retained. Clonality was computed as one minus Shannon entropy normalized by log2 of the number of productive unique sequences. Public and private clones were assessed among the 100 most prevalent clones of each patient and control. Clones were defined as Susac-specific when absent from the healthy and MS cohorts, from approximately 1,100 published viral clones and from other ImmuneACCESS disease sequences. Through fastp at Q25 and MiXCR, TCRdb rebuilt clones from the public reads, retaining in-frame beta chains. Rows merge per CDR3 protein into single entries with the most common DNA and genes. The V and J calls were determined by TCRdb, not by the authors. The sample table shows hundreds of thousands of distinct CDR3 sequences, and roughly 96% are seen once. Of the sample, about 0.091% falls within the top ten clones.

After removal of 4 bases from V and 7 bases from J, the junction retains 10 bases not matched to a gene. Based on the germline V gene, the CDR1 and CDR2 sequences are ENHRY and SYGVKD. Reading from cysteine to phenylalanine, the CDR3 counts 15 amino acids. Only the CDR3 DNA is retained, 45 bases long and in frame from the first base. The material sequenced was CD4+ T cells from PBMCs. The V and J genes are TRBV10-3 and TRBJ2-7; 10 junctional bases match TRBD2. The receptor comes from a human donor with multiple sclerosis. The bases read TGTGCCATCAGTGTCGGGCTAGCGGGAGTACGGGAGCAGTACTTC. This translates into CAISVGLAGVREQYF.